This T cell receptor beta chain is from a study of blood T cell repertoires in COVID-19. Study context: In each case, the material was cDNA or gDNA derived from T cells, B-cell-depleted T cells, or PBMCs.

Data came from immunoSEQ multiplex PCR; TCRdb stores just in-frame clones and leaves some out. The sample lists around 300,000 clones; approximately 91% were seen once. In terms of age and location, participants ranged from roughly 18 to 90 years and lived in about two dozen US areas. Clinical history as reported by participants underpinned cohort assignment. CDR1 LNHDA and CDR2 SQIVND come from the germline V gene (reference sequence). This CDR3 has 14 residues. The V end was cut by 4 bases, the J end by 7 bases, with 11 bases between. This receptor was obtained from a middle-aged woman who had recovered from COVID-19. Sequencing input: PBMCs or T cells enriched from blood (not recorded which). The V gene is TRBV19, the J gene TRBJ1-6; a possible D gene is TRBD1 (5 bases). CDR3 residues: CASSTGMSNSPLHF. As DNA, the CDR3 is TGTGCCAGTAGTACAGGGATGAGCAATTCACCCCTCCACTTT.